This T cell receptor beta chain originates from a study of T cell repertoires in aging, cancer and after chemotherapy. Rearranged V-D-J TRB sequences were amplified with a mixed TRB-A/B primer pool. One entry per CDR3 protein results from TCRdb running MiXCR on the multiplex PCR reads. The repertoire holds about 4,100 distinct CDR3 sequences, with about 23% as singletons. V lost 4 bases, J lost 3 bases, and 9 bases lay in between. This CDR3 has 12 residues. CDR1 and CDR2 (germline): SQVTM, ANQGSEA. The table lists this clonotype with a count of one. Peripheral blood genomic DNA, not sorted cells or RNA, was the template.

This sequence joins TRBV29-1 and TRBJ2-5, with D maybe TRBD1 (6 bases). The sequence came from a human donor with a solid tumor. Sequencing input: blood. The CDR3: CSVATGEETQYF. As DNA, the CDR3 is TGCAGCGTTGCGACAGGAGAAGAGACCCAGTACTTC.